A single sample gave rise to the 20 T cell receptor beta chains below, sequenced in a study of T cell responses to AZD1222 COVID-19 vaccine. TCRdb's copy holds only in-frame clones and misses some; the assay was immunoSEQ multiplex PCR. The profile shows around 170,000 clones, roughly 91% of them singletons. Sample: peripheral blood, taken on day 0 of AZD1222 vaccination. These receptors all come from an adult in good health.

This chain connects TRBV5-1 to TRBJ2-1; 7 bases are a match to TRBD1. The germline CDR1 and CDR2 sequences are SGHRS and YFSETQ. V dropped 5 bases and J dropped 8; count of bases not matched to a gene: 10. This CDR3 is 14 amino acids long. The CDR3 bases are TGCGCCAGCAGACCCGGGACAGTCGGAGATGAGCAGTTCTTC. Its protein is CASRPGTVGDEQFF. Full variable domain (remainder filled in from reference TRBV5-1 and TRBJ2-1): KAGVTQTPRYLIKTRGQQVTLSCSPISGHRSVSWYQQTPGQGLQFLFEYFSETQRNKGNFPGRFSGRQFSNSRSEMNVSTLELGDSALYLCASRPGTVGDEQFFGPGTRLTVL.

This chain connects TRBV19 to TRBJ2-7; 8 bases map to TRBD2. V shed 7 bases, J shed 5 bases, and the junction held 7 bases outside the gene matches. CDR1 and CDR2 (germline): LNHDA, SQIVND (reference sequence). This CDR3 region has 13 residues. As DNA, the CDR3 is TGTGCCAGTACCACGGGGGGGAAGGACGAGCAGTACTTC. It yields the protein CASTTGGKDEQYF.

The chain is built from TRBV6-1 and TRBJ1-6, with D possibly matching TRBD1 (6 bases). CDR3 length equals 17 residues. Trimming stripped 0 bases from V and 6 bases from J, with 15 bases between. CDR1 and CDR2 from the germline V gene are MNHNS and SASEGT. In DNA form, the CDR3 reads TGTGCCAGCAGTGAAGCGGGGCCGGGACAATCTAATTCACCCCTCCACTTT. It codes for CASSEAGPGQSNSPLHF.

The chain joins TRBV9 to TRBJ1-5; 7 bases match TRBD1. Per germline, CDR1 SGDLS and CDR2 YYNGEE. CDR3 length: 15 residues. With 0 bases clipped from V and 7 bases from J, the junction kept 7 bases outside the gene matches. CDR3 bases: TGTGCCAGCAGCGTAGCTGGGGAGGGGGCCCAGCCCCAGCATTTT. This encodes CASSVAGEGAQPQHF.

V and J are TRBV19 and TRBJ1-6; D remains unclear. V was clipped by 0 bases and J by 6 bases, with 12 bases between them. The length of the CDR3 is 16 residues. CDR1 and CDR2 from the germline V gene are LNHDA and SQIVND (reference sequence). The CDR3 region has the DNA TGTGCCAGTAGTATAGACCCAAAAGGAGTTAATTCACCCCTCCACTTT. Protein product: CASSIDPKGVNSPLHF.

This chain uses TRBV20-1 with TRBJ2-7; TRBD2 might be the D (6 bases). The CDR3 is made up of 13 amino acids. CDR1 is DFQATT and CDR2 is SNEGSKA in the germline V gene (reference sequence). Trimming removed 3 bases at V and 3 bases at J, with 12 bases between. The CDR3 reads CSASGGLIYEQYF. In nucleotides, the CDR3 is TGCAGTGCTAGTGGGGGACTTATCTACGAGCAGTACTTC.

At least ten counts were recorded for this clone. The chain is built from TRBV6-2 or TRBV6-3 and TRBJ1-2, with D unclear. Trimming shortened V by 0 bases and J by 7 bases, and 6 bases separated the two germline ends. In germline, CDR1 is MNHEY, CDR2 SVGEGT. The CDR3 contains 12 residues. The CDR3 region is CASSYSEGGYTF. As DNA, the CDR3 is TGTGCCAGCAGTTACTCGGAGGGTGGCTACACCTTC.

V and J are TRBV6-1 and TRBJ1-6; unclear D gene. V was shortened by 1 base and J by 10 bases, with 8 bases between the two germline ends. The CDR3 runs to 13 residues. Germline V gene data show CDR1 as MNHNS and CDR2 as SASEGT. The DNA of the CDR3 is TGTGCCAGCAGTGAAGACCTAGCCTCACCCCTCCACTTT. Translating it yields CASSEDLASPLHF.

This chain connects TRBV29-1 to TRBJ2-7; 7 bases fit TRBD1. Germline V gene sequence: CDR1 SQVTM, CDR2 ANQGSEA. CDR3 size: 16 residues. The ends lost 5 bases at V and 0 bases at J; junction bases unmatched: 13. The CDR3 is CSVLKGGSASSYEQYF. The CDR3 DNA follows: TGCAGCGTTCTTAAAGGGGGCTCGGCGAGCTCCTACGAGCAGTACTTC.

The chain links TRBV7-9 to TRBJ1-1, with D uncertain. The germline V gene has CDR1 SEHNR and CDR2 FQNEAQ (reference sequence). There are 11 residues in the CDR3. Trimming stripped 8 bases from V and 6 bases from J, with 10 bases between. CDR3 in amino acids: CASDRTAEAFF. The CDR3, as DNA: TGTGCCAGCGACCGGACCGCTGAAGCTTTCTTT.

The V and J genes are TRBV28 and TRBJ1-6, with 7 bases lining up with TRBD1. J lost 9 bases, V lost 2 bases, and 4 bases had no gene match. The CDR3 loop spans 14 amino acids. Germline-derived CDR1 and CDR2 are MDHEN and SYDVKM. The CDR3 is CASSLGTVTSPLHF. For the CDR3, the DNA is TGTGCCAGCAGTTTAGGGACAGTGACTTCACCCCTCCACTTT.

The chain joins TRBV9 to TRBJ2-7, with 14 bases fitting TRBD2. CDR1 and CDR2 (germline): SGDLS, YYNGEE. The CDR3 runs to 17 residues. V was pared by 3 bases and J by 2 bases, with 7 bases of the junction left unmatched. The CDR3 loop is CASSEGLAGVATYEQYF. The CDR3 region has the DNA TGTGCCAGCAGCGAGGGACTAGCGGGAGTCGCTACCTACGAGCAGTACTTC.

This chain joins TRBV18 and TRBJ2-1, with D uncertain. This CDR3 is 21 amino acids long. CDR1 is KGHSH, CDR2 LQKENI, per germline. Trimming took 0 bases from V and 0 from J, leaving 24 bases between them. CDR3 coding DNA: TGTGCCAGCTCACCACCTCTTTCCTCTGCGGCGGAACCCCTCTCCTACAATGAGCAGTTCTTC. It is translated as CASSPPLSSAAEPLSYNEQFF.

The rearrangement joins TRBV5-1 to TRBJ2-7; 9 positions match TRBD1. This CDR3 has 14 residues. V shed 8 bases and J 4 bases; nucleotides not matched to a gene: 10. CDR1 and CDR2 from the germline V gene are SGHRS and YFSETQ. CDR3 loop: CASESGTGLYEQYF. The CDR3 DNA reads as TGCGCCAGTGAATCCGGGACAGGGCTATACGAGCAGTACTTC.

The rearrangement joins TRBV6-5 to TRBJ1-5; TRBD1 matches at 7 bases. Germline CDR1 and CDR2: MNHEY and SVGAGI. This CDR3 is built from 14 residues. Trimming removed 4 bases from V and 5 bases from J; junction bases left unmatched: 5. The CDR3 nucleotides read TGTGCCAGCAGTTTGGGACAGTCCTATCAGCCCCAGCATTTT. Translation: CASSLGQSYQPQHF.

This clone was seen a handful of times. The rearrangement joins TRBV2 to TRBJ2-1, with D uncertain. The V gene lost 4 bases and the J gene lost 6 bases, with 4 bases spanning the gap. The CDR3 sequence is 11 residues long. The germline gives CDR1 SNHLY, CDR2 FYNNEI. CDR3 in amino acids: CASSVFNEQFF. The CDR3 DNA sequence: TGTGCCAGCAGTGTTTTCAATGAGCAGTTCTTC.

V and J are TRBV6-6 and TRBJ2-1; 14 bases fit TRBD2. Germline V gene sequence: CDR1 MNHNY, CDR2 SVGAGI (reference sequence). The ends lost 5 bases at V and 7 bases at J; junction bases unmatched: 10. CDR3 size: 17 residues. The CDR3 coding sequence is TGTGCCAGCAGTCCACGGCCCGGGACTAGCGGGGGTAATGAGCAGTTCTTC. This sequence encodes CASSPRPGTSGGNEQFF.

This chain uses TRBV5-1 with TRBJ1-1, with TRBD1 identical over 7 bases. Germline CDR1 reads SGHRS; CDR2 reads YFSETQ. CDR3 length: 14 amino acids. V lost 4 bases and J lost 0; bases outside the gene matches: 3. The CDR3 DNA follows: TGCGCCAGCAGCCCCGACAGGGTGAACACTGAAGCTTTCTTT. Its translation: CASSPDRVNTEAFF.

V and J are TRBV19 and TRBJ1-2; D is undetermined. Trimming took off 3 bases at V and 2 bases at J, with 13 bases between the two ends. This CDR3 spans 15 amino acids. CDR1 is LNHDA, CDR2 SQIVND, per germline (reference sequence). The CDR3 sequence: CASSILPNYNYGYTF. CDR3 DNA sequence: TGTGCCAGTAGTATTTTGCCCAACTACAACTATGGCTACACCTTC.

The chain couples TRBV19 to TRBJ1-5; D may be TRBD1 (6 bases). This CDR3 comprises 12 residues. CDR1 is LNHDA, CDR2 SQIVND, per germline (reference sequence). Trimming pared 10 bases from V and 3 bases from J, leaving 10 bases between. This CDR3 reads CATGQPNQPQHF. The CDR3 DNA reads as TGTGCCACAGGACAGCCCAATCAGCCCCAGCATTTT. Together with reference TRBV19 and TRBJ1-5, the CDR3 gives the full variable domain: DGGITQSPKYLFRKEGQNVTLSCEQNLNHDAMYWYRQDPGQGLRLIYYSQIVNDFQKGDIAEGYSVSREKKESFPLTVTSAQKNPTAFYLCATGQPNQPQHFGDGTRLSIL.